Sequencing of this T cell receptor (beta chain) was carried out in a study of blood T cell repertoires in COVID-19. Study information: There were acute and convalescent COVID-19 samples, and they came from the United States, Italy and Spain.

Profiled with immunoSEQ multiplex PCR; TCRdb holds only in-frame clones, not every one. The sample has about 180,000 clones, less than 85% seen once. The CDR3 loop spans 12 amino acids. Trimming removed 8 bases from V and 7 bases from J, with 12 bases in between. This receptor was obtained from a human donor in a cohort sampled during active COVID-19. The sequenced sample consisted of peripheral blood. The V and J genes are TRBV12-3 or TRBV12-4 and TRBJ2-1; D is perhaps TRBD1 (6 bases). The DNA for the CDR3 is TGTGCCAGCGTTGGGGGCAGGAATGAGCAGTTCTTC. Amino acids: CASVGGRNEQFF.